These T cell receptor beta chains were read from a single sample in a study of cytomegalovirus exposure and HLA in healthy donors. This table comes from immunoSEQ multiplex PCR, and its TCRdb copy is limited to in-frame clones, with some not included. The table has 66,000 or so clones, around 97% seen once. The sequencing sample was made of PBMCs. Every receptor here comes from a woman under 30 in good health and CMV-seropositive. CDR3s include the opening cysteine and the closing phenylalanine or tryptophan. D genes are given only for firm matches.

>TRBV27|-
CASSLFAGRLQPQHF
>TRBV30|TRBD1
CAWKRPGTGGYGKLFF
>TRBV9|TRBD2
CASSPIAGGFNEQFF
>TRBV10-3|TRBD2
CAISAGTSGRAGNNEQFF
>TRBV20-1|-
CSAAENEQFF
>TRBV2|-
CASSELSGGLVNEQFF
>TRBV5-4|TRBD2
CASSRDGGPAGGPYNEQFF
>TRBV7-9|-
CASSLGLGNTGELFF
>TRBV7-8|TRBD2
CASSLAPSGSYNEQFF
>TRBV19|TRBD2
CASSIGTSGELFF
>TRBV9|TRBD1
CASSGGQGAGYGYTF
>TRBV5-5|-
CASSWPYQETQYF
>TRBV15|-
CATSSTSAVVTDTQYF
>TRBV7-3|TRBD2
CASSLGLAGTTETQYF
>TRBV14|-
CASSQDRGVYEKLFF
>TRBV7-8|-
CASSKNGNRGGTVEQYF
>TRBV6-5|-
CASSPVAGGYNEQFF
>TRBV9|-
CASSVGLTLAKNIQYF
>TRBV30|TRBD1
CAWSDAGTGVEKLFF
>TRBV9|-
CASSVGGGTGELFF
>TRBV7-2|TRBD2
CSMMAGRAHNEQFF
>TRBV7-6|-
CASSLESPLEWGEQFF
>TRBV6-5|-
CAGSYPSGSGTEAFF
>TRBV6-1|TRBD1
CASSEKGQGNWHGYTF
>TRBV9|TRBD1
CASSPIGNRGGEKLFF
>TRBV28|-
CASTEVYNQPQHF
>TRBV10-3|TRBD2
CAISDPGTSPNEQFF
>TRBV7-3|TRBD1
CASSEGQGRNEAFF
>TRBV27|TRBD1
CASRSTGTGGYQPQHF
>TRBV25-1|TRBD1
CASRARGQPEETQYF
>TRBV27|-
CASSSDSLLMNTEAFF
>TRBV29-1|TRBD2
CSAATSGTETQYF